A selection of T cell receptor beta chains follows, all from one sample in a study of blood T cell repertoires in COVID-19. This table comes from immunoSEQ multiplex PCR, and its TCRdb copy is limited to in-frame clones, with some not included. The sample carries about 310,000 clones, roughly 91% recorded once. The specimen sequenced was PBMCs or T cells enriched from blood (not recorded which). These receptors were collected from a woman aged 25 to 39 who had recovered from COVID-19. The CDR3 runs from the conserved cysteine through the conserved F or W. The D gene is left open where the match is weak. Clone size is stated in some rows and not others, as once, few, many or a class when expanded.

.,.,TRBJ1-4,TRBV3-1/TRBV3-2,TGTGCCAGCAGCCAAGATGCGGGAAGCGAAAAACTGTTTTTT,CASSQDAGSEKLFF
TRBD2,once,TRBJ2-1,TRBV7-9,TGTGCCAGCAGCTCGGGACTAGTGGAGACGGATGAGCAGTTCTTC,CASSSGLVETDEQFF
.,.,TRBJ1-1,TRBV11-2,TGTGCCAGCAGCCTCAGGGGCTGGTCTGAAGCTTTCTTT,CASSLRGWSEAFF
TRBD1,.,TRBJ1-1,TRBV18,TGTGCCAGCTCACCATATTTATCGGACAGGGGCACGAACACTGAAGCTTTCTTT,CASSPYLSDRGTNTEAFF
.,.,TRBJ2-7,TRBV4-1,TGCGCCAGCAGCCAAGGGGTCCTTGCCCGGGCCGTAGGGGGATACGAGCAGTACTTC,CASSQGVLARAVGGYEQYF
.,.,TRBJ2-7,TRBV7-9,TGTGCCAGCCTATCCCCTCCGGGGGAGCAGTACTTC,CASLSPPGEQYF
TRBD2,.,TRBJ2-7,TRBV18,TGTGCCAGCTCCGCCTGGCTAGCGGGAGGACTGACCTACGAGCAGTACTTC,CASSAWLAGGLTYEQYF
TRBD2,.,TRBJ2-1,TRBV9,TGTGCCAGCAGCACTAGCGGGAGGGCCTACAATGAGCAGTTCTTC,CASSTSGRAYNEQFF
TRBD1,.,TRBJ1-1,TRBV19,TGTGCCAGTAGTATGGACCAGGGGGCGCAGGCTTTCTTT,CASSMDQGAQAFF
.,.,TRBJ2-3,TRBV19,TGTGCCAGTACCACCACCTACACAGATACGCAGTATTTT,CASTTTYTDTQYF
TRBD1,once,TRBJ1-2,TRBV9,TGTGCCAGCAGCCTCCATCAGGGGGCTGGCTACACCTTC,CASSLHQGAGYTF
.,.,TRBJ2-1,TRBV13,TGTGCCAGCAGCTTAGCGGGAGAGAGCTCCTACAATGAGCAGTTCTTC,CASSLAGESSYNEQFF
.,.,TRBJ2-7,TRBV7-9,TGTGCCAGCAGCTTAGGGACAGTTTACGAGCAGTACTTC,CASSLGTVYEQYF
TRBD1,.,TRBJ2-7,TRBV28,TGTGCCAGCAGGGGGACAGGGGGTCGCGAGCAGTACTTC,CASRGTGGREQYF
.,.,TRBJ2-5,TRBV27,TGTGCCAGCGGAGATCCGGTTGCTAGTCCCCAAGAGACCCAGTACTTC,CASGDPVASPQETQYF
.,.,TRBJ2-7,TRBV15,TGTGCCACCAGCAGAGATAAGGAGGAGCCCTACGAGCAGTACTTC,CATSRDKEEPYEQYF
.,.,TRBJ2-1,TRBV11-2,.,CASSLWVAGGSPLPFF
.,.,TRBJ1-2,TRBV6-5,TGTGCCAGCAGTTACGGGGGGGGTAACTATGGCTACACCTTC,CASSYGGGNYGYTF
.,.,TRBJ2-1,TRBV19,TGTGCCAGTAGCCCCCTTCTAGCGTACCACAATGAGCAGTTCTTC,CASSPLLAYHNEQFF
.,.,TRBJ1-1,TRBV6-1,TGTGCCAGCAGTGATTCATGGACGGGGGCTTTCTTT,CASSDSWTGAFF
.,.,TRBJ2-3,TRBV28,TGTGCCAGCAGTGCGGAGCCGGATACGCAGTATTTT,CASSAEPDTQYF
TRBD1,.,TRBJ2-3,TRBV5-1,TGCGCCAGCAGCTTGGGACGGACAGGTAGCACAGATACGCAGTATTTT,CASSLGRTGSTDTQYF
TRBD2,.,TRBJ2-7,TRBV14,TGTGCCAGCAGCCCTCGGGCTAGCGGGAGGGCGATCCCCCACGAGCAGTACTTC,CASSPRASGRAIPHEQYF
TRBD1,.,TRBJ2-7,TRBV6-9,TGTGCCAGCAGCCCTGCCGGGACAGGAACCTACGAGCAGTACTTC,CASSPAGTGTYEQYF
.,.,TRBJ2-3,TRBV5-1,TGCGCCAGCAGCTTGCCCGCCGGGGGGCACACAGATACGCAGTATTTT,CASSLPAGGHTDTQYF
.,.,TRBJ2-7,TRBV27,TGTGCCAGCAGTCCCTTCAGGGATCTTACCTACGAGCAGTACTTC,CASSPFRDLTYEQYF
.,few,TRBJ2-2,TRBV11-2,TGTGCCAGCAGCCTCTCCAAGTGGGAGAGGAACACCGGGGAGCTGTTTTTT,CASSLSKWERNTGELFF
TRBD1,.,TRBJ1-2,TRBV18,TGTGCCAGCTCACCACAGGGACAGGGGGAAGGCTACACCTTC,CASSPQGQGEGYTF
TRBD1,.,TRBJ1-2,TRBV28,TGTGCCAGCAGTAAACAGGGGGCTGATGGCTACACCTTC,CASSKQGADGYTF
.,.,TRBJ1-2,TRBV5-6,TGTGCCAGCAGTTACCAAGGAGGGGACGCCTATGGCTACACCTTC,CASSYQGGDAYGYTF
.,.,TRBJ1-3,TRBV27,TGTGCCAGCAGTTTATCGGGGACCTCAGGGGTCTCTGGAAACACCATATATTTT,CASSLSGTSGVSGNTIYF
.,.,TRBJ2-2,TRBV6-5,TGTGCCAGCAGCGGGCTAGCGATCACCGGGGAGCTGTTTTTT,CASSGLAITGELFF
TRBD1,.,TRBJ2-7,TRBV27,TGTGCCAGCAGCCAGGGGGCGCCTTCCTACGAGCAGTACTTC,CASSQGAPSYEQYF
.,.,TRBJ1-4,TRBV4-3,TGCGCCAGCAGCCAAGGGGCGGGAGCAGCCCATGAAAAACTGTTTTTT,CASSQGAGAAHEKLFF
TRBD2,.,TRBJ2-1,TRBV24-1,TGTGCCACCAGTGATTCGAGGGCGGGAGGGCCCTACAATGAGCAGTTCTTC,CATSDSRAGGPYNEQFF